This record looks at one T cell receptor beta chain sequence and its context. Its antigen is undetermined. In the PCR, 60 Vbeta and 13 Jbeta primers were used. TCRdb keeps only in-frame clones here, not all; method: immunoSEQ multiplex PCR. This repertoire shows under 250,000 clones, over 65% found once; its top ten account for about 2.8%. The entry originates in a study of cytomegalovirus exposure and HLA in healthy donors. Study-level information: Within an early data release were about 90 million unique TCRs drawn from HLA-typed donors.

Broader study findings: Later, an analysis found that common viral pathogens appeared to be linked with several of the most significant clusters.

The CDR3 length is 18 residues. Per germline, CDR1 MGHRA and CDR2 YSYEKL. V trimming: 4 bases; J trimming: 1 base; junction bases outside the gene matches: 10. The sequence derives from a woman aged 25 to 39 in good health and CMV-seronegative. The sequenced material came from PBMCs. The gene calls are TRBV4-1 and TRBJ2-7; TRBD2 matches at 13 bases. CDR3 region: CASSPFLTSGGASYEQYF. The CDR3 DNA reads TGCGCCAGCAGCCCATTCCTCACTAGCGGGGGGGCTTCCTACGAGCAGTACTTC.